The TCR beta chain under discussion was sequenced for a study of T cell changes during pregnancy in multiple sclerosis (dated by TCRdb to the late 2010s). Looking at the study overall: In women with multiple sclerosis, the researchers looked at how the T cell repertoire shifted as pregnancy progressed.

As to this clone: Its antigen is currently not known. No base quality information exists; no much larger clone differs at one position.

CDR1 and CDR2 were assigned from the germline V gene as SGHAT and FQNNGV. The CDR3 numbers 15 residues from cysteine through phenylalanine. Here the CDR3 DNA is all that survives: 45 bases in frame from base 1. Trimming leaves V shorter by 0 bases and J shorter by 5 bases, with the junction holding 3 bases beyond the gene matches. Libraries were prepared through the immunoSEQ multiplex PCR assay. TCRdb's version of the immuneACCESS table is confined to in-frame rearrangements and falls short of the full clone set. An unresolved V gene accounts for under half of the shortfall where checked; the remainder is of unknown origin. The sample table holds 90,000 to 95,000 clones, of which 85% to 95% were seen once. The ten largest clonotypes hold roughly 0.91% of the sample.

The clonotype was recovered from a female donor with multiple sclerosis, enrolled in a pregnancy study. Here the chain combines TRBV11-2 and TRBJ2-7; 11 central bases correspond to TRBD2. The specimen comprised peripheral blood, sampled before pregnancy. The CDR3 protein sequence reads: CASSLELAGANEQYF. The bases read TGTGCCAGCAGCTTAGAACTAGCGGGAGCCAACGAGCAGTACTTC.